This T cell receptor beta chain was captured in a study of T cell changes during pregnancy in multiple sclerosis. Trimming shortened V by 4 bases and J by 1 base, and 10 bases separated the two germline ends. This CDR3 region has 14 residues. Libraries were prepared by immunoSEQ multiplex PCR; TCRdb keeps only in-frame clonotypes and omits some of them. This table has some 60,000 clones, around 85% appearing once. The sequence came from a female donor with multiple sclerosis, enrolled in a pregnancy study. Source: CD4+ T cells from peripheral blood mononuclear cells, taken in the third trimester of pregnancy. The rearrangement joins TRBV23-1 to TRBJ2-5; the D gene is possibly TRBD2 (5 bases). TRBV23-1 qualifies as an ORF whose function is uncertain. The CDR3 sequence: CASSPPGCQETQYF. The CDR3 DNA sequence: TGCGCCAGCAGTCCACCGGGATGCCAAGAGACCCAGTACTTC.